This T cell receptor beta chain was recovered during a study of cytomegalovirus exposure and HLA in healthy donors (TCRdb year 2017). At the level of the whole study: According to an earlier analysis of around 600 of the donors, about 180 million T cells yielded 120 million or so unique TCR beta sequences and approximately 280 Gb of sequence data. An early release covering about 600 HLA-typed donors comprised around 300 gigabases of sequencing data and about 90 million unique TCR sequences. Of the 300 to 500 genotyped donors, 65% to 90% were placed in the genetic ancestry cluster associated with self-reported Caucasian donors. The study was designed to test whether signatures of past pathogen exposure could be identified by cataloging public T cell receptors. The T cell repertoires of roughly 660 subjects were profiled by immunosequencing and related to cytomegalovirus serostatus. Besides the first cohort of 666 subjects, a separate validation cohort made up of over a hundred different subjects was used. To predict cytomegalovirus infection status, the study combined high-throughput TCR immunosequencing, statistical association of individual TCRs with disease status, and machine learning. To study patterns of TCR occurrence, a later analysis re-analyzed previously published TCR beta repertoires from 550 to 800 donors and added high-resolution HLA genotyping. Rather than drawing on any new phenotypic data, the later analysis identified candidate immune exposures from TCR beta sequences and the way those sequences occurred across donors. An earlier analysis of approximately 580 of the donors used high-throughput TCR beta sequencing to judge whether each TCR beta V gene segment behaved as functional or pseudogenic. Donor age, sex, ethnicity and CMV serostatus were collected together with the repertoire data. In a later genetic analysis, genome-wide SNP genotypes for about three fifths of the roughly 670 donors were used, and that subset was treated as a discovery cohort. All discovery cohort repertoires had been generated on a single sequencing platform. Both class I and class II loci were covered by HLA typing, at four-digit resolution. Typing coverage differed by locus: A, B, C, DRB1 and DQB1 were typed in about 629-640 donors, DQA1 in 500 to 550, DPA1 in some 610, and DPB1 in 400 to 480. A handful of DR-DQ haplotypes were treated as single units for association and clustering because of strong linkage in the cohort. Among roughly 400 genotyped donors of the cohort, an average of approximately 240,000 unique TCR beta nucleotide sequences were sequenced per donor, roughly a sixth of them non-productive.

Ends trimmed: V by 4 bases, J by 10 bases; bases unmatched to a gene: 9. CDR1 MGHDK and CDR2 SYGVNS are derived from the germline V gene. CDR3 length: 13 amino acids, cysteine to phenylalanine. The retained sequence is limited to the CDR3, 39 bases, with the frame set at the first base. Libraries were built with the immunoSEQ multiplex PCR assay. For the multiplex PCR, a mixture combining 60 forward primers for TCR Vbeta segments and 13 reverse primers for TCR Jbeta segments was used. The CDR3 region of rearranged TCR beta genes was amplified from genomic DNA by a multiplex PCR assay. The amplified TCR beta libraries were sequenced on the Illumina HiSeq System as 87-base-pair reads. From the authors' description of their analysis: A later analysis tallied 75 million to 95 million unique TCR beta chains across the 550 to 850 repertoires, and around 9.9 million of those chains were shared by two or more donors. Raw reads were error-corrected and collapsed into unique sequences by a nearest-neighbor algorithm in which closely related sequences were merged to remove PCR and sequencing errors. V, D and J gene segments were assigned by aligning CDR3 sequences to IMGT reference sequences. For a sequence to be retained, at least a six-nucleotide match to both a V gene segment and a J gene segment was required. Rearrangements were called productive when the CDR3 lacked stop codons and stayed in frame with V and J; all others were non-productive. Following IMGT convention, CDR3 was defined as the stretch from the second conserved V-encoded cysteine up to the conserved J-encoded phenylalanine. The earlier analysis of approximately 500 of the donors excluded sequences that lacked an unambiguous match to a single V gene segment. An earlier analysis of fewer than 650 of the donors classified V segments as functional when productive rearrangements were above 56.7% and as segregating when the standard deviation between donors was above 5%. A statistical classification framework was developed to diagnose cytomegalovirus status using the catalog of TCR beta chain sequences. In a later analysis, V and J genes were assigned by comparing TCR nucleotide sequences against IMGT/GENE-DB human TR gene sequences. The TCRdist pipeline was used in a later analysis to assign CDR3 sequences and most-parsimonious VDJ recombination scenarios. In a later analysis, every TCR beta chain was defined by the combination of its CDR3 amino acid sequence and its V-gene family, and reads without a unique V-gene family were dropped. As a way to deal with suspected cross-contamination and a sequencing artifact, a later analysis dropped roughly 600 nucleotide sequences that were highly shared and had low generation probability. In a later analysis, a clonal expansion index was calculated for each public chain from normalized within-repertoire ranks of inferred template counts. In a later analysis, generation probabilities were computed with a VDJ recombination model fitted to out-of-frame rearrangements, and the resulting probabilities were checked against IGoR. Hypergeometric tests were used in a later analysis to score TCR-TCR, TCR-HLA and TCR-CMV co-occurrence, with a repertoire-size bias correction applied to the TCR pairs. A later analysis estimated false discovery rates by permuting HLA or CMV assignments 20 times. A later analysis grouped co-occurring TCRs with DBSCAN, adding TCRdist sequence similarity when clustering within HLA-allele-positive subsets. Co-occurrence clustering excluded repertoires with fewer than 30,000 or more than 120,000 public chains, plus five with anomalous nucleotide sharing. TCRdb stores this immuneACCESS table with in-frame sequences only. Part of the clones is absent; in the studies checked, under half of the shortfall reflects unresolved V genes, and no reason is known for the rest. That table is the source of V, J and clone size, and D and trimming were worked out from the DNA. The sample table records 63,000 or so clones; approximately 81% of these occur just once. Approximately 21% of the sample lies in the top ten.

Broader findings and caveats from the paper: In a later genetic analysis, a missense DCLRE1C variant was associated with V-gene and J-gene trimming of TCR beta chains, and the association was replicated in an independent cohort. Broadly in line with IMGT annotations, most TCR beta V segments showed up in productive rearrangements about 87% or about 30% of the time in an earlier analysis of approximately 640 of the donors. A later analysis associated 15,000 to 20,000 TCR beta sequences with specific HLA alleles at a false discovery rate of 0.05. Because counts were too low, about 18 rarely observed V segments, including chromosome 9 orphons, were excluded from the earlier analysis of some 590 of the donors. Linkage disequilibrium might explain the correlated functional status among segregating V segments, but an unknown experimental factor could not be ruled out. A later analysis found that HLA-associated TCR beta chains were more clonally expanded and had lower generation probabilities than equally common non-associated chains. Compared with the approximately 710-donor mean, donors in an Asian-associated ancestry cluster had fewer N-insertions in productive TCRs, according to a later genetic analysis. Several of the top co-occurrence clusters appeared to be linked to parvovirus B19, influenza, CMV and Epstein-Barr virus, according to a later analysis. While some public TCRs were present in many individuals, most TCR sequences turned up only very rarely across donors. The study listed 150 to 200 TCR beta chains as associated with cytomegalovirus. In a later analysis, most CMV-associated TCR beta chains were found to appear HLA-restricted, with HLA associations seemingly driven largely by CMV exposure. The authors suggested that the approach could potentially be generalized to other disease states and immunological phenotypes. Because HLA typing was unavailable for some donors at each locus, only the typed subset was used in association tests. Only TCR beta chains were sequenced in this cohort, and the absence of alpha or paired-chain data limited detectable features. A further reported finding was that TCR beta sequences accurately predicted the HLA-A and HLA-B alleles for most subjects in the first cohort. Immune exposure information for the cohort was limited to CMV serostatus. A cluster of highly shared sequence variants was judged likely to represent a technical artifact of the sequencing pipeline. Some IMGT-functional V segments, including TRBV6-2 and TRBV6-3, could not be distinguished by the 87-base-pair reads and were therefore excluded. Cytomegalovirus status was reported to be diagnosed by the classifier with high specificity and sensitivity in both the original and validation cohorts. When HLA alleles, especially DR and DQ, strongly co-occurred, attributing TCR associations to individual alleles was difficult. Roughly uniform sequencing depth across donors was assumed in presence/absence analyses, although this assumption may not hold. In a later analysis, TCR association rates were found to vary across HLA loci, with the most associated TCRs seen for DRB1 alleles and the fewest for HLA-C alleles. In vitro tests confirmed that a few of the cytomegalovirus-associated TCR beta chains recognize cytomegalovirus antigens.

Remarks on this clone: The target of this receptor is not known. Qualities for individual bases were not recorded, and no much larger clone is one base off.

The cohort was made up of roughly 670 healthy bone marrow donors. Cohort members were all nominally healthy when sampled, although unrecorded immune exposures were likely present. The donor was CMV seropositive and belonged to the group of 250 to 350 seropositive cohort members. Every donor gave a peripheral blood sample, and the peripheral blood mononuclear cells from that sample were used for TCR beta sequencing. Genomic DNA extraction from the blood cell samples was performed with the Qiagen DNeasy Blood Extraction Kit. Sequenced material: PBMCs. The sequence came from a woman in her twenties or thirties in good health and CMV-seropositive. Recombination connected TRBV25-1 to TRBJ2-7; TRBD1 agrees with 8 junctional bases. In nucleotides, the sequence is TGTGCCAGCAGTGGGGCAGGGGGCGCGGACCAGTACTTC. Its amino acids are CASSGAGGADQYF.